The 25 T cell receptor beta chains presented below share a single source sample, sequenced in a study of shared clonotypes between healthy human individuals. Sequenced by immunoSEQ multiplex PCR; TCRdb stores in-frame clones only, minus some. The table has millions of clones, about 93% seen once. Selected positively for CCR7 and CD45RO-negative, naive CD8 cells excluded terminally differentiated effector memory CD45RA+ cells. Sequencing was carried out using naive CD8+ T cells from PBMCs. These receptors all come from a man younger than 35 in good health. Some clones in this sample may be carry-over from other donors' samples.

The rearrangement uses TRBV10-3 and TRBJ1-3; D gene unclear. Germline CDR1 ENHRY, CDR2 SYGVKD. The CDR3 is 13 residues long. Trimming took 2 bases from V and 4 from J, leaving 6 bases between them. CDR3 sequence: CAISETAGNTIYF. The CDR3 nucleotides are TGTGCCATCAGTGAGACAGCCGGAAACACCATATATTTT.

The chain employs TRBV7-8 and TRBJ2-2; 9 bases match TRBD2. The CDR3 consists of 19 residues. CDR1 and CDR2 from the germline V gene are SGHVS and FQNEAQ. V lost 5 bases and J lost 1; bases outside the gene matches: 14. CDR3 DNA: TGTGCCAGCAGCCCTCTGCTAGCGGGACTACCCATGAACACCGGGGAGCTGTTTTTT. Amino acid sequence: CASSPLLAGLPMNTGELFF.

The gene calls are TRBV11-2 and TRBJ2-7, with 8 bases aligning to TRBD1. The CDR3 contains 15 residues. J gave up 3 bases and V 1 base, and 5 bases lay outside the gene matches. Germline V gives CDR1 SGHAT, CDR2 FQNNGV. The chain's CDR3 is CASSLGTGFVYEQYF. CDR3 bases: TGTGCCAGCAGCTTAGGGACAGGGTTTGTCTACGAGCAGTACTTC.

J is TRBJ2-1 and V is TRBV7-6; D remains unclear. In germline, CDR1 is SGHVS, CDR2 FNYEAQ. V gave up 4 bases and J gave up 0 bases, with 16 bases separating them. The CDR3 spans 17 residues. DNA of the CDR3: TGTGCCAGCAGCTCCTCGGACGGACCGAGCTCCTACAATGAGCAGTTCTTC. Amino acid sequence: CASSSSDGPSSYNEQFF. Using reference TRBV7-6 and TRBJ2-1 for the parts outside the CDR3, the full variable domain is GAGVSQSPRYKVTKRGQDVALRCDPISGHVSLYWYRQALGQGPEFLTYFNYEAQQDKSGLPNDRFSAERPEGSISTLTIQRTEQRDSAMYRCASSSSDGPSSYNEQFFGPGTRLTVL.

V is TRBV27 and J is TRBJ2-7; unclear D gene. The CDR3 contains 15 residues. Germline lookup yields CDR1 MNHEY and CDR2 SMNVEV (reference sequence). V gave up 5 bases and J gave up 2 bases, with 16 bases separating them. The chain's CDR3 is CASSPRAHATYEQYF. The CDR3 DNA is TGTGCCAGCAGTCCCCGGGCCCACGCTACCTACGAGCAGTACTTC.

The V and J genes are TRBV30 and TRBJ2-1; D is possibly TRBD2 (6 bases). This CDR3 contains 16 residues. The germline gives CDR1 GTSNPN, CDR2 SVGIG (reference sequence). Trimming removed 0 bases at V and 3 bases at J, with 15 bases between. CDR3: CAWSVAGSVGYNEQFF. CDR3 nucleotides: TGTGCCTGGAGTGTAGCGGGTAGCGTAGGCTACAATGAGCAGTTCTTC.

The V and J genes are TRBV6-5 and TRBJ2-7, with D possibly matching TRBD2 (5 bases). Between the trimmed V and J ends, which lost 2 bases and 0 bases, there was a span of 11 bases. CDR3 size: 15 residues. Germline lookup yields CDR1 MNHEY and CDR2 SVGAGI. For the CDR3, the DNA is TGTGCCAGCAGTTACCAAGCGGAGGCCTCCTACGAGCAGTACTTC. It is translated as CASSYQAEASYEQYF.

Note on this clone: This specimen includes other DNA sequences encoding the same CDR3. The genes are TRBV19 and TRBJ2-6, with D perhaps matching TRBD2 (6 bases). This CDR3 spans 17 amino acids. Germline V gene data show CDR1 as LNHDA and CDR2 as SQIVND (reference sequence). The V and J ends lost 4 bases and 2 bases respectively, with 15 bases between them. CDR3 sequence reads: CASSTNLGGTGANVLTF. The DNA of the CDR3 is TGTGCCAGTAGTACAAACCTAGGAGGGACTGGGGCCAACGTCCTGACTTTC.

CDR3: CASSARDRTTYGYTF. The CDR3 DNA reads as TGTGCCAGCAGCGCCCGGGACAGGACCACCTATGGCTACACCTTC. The V gene is TRBV5-4, the J gene TRBJ1-2, with TRBD1 matching 8 bases. Germline CDR1 SGHNT, CDR2 YYREEE (reference sequence). This CDR3 has 15 residues. V dropped 4 bases and J dropped 4; count of bases not matched to a gene: 9.

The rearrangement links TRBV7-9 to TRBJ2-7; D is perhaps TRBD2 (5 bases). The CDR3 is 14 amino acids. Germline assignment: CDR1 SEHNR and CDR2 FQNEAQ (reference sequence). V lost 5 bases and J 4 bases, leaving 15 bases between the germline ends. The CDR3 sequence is CASSPRRVPYEQYF. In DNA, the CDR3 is TGTGCCAGCAGCCCCCGGCGGGTTCCATACGAGCAGTACTTC.

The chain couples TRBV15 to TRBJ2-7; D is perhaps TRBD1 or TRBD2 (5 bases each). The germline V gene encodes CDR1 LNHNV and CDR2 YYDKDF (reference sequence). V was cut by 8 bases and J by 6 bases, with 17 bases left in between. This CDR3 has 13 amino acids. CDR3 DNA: TGTGCCACCTCGGACATACTCCTAGCCGAGCAGTACTTC. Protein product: CATSDILLAEQYF.

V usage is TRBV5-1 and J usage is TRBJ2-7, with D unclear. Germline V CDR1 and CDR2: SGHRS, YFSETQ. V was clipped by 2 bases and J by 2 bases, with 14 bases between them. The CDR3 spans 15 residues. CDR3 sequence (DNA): TGCGCCAGCAGCTTCGAGCCCACTGACGCCTACGAGCAGTACTTC. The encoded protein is CASSFEPTDAYEQYF.

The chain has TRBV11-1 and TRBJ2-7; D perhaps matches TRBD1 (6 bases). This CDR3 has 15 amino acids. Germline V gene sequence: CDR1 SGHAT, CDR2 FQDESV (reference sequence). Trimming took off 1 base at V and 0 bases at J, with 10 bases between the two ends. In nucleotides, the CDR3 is TGTGCCAGCAGCTTAGGGACAGCCTTCTCCTACGAGCAGTACTTC. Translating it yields CASSLGTAFSYEQYF.

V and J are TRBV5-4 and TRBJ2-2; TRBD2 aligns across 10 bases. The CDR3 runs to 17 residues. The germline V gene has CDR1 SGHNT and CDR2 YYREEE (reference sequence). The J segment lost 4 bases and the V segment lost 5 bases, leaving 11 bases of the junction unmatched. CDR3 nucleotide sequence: TGTGCCAGCAGTACCGCCAGCGGGAGGGGTCGCACCGGGGAGCTGTTTTTT. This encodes CASSTASGRGRTGELFF. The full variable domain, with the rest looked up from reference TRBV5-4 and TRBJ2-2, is ETGVTQSPTHLIKTRGQQVTLRCSSQSGHNTVSWYQQALGQGPQFIFQYYREEENGRGNFPPRFSGLQFPNYSSELNVNALELDDSALYLCASSTASGRGRTGELFFGEGSRLTVL.

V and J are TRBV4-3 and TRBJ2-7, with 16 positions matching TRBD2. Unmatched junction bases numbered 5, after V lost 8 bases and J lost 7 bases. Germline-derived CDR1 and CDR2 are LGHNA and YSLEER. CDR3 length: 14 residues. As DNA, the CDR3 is TGCGCCAGCTCTGGGACTAGCGGGAGGGGGGAGCAGTACTTC. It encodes CASSGTSGRGEQYF.

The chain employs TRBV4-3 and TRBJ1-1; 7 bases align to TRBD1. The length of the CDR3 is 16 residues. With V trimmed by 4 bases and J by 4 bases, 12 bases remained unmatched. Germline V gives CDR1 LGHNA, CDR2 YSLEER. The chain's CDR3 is CASSPHQTGWGTEAFF. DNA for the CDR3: TGCGCCAGCAGCCCCCATCAGACAGGGTGGGGCACTGAAGCTTTCTTT.

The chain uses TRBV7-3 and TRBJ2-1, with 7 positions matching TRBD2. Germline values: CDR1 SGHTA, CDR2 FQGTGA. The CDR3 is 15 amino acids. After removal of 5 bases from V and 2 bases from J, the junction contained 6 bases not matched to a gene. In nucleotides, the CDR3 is TGTGCCAGCAGCGAGAGCGGGACCCCCTACAATGAGCAGTTCTTC. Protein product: CASSESGTPYNEQFF.

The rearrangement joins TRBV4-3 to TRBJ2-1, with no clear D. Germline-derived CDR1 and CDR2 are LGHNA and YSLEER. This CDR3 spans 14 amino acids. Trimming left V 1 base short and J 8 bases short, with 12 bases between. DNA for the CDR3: TGCGCCAGCAGCCAAGCGGATAGCTTTCATGAGCAGTTCTTC. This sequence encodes CASSQADSFHEQFF.

This CDR3 is CASSLMTDYEQYF. The CDR3 DNA sequence: TGTGCCAGCAGCTTAATGACAGACTACGAGCAGTACTTC. The chain combines TRBV11-2 with TRBJ2-7; possibly TRBD1 for D (5 bases). The CDR3 is 13 amino acids. The germline V and J ends were trimmed by 2 bases and 3 bases, with 8 bases remaining between them. Germline CDR1 and CDR2: SGHAT and FQNNGV.

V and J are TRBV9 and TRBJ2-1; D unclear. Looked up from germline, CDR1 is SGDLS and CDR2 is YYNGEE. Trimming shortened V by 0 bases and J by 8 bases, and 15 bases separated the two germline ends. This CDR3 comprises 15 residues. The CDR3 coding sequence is TGTGCCAGCAGCGTAGAATCTTCCGTGTTCTATGAGCAGTTCTTC. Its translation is CASSVESSVFYEQFF.

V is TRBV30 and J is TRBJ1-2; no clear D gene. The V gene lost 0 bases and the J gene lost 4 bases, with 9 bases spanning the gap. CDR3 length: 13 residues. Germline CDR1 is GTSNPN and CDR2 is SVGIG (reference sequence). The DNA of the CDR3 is TGTGCCTGGAGTGTAGTACTGAGCTATGGCTACACCTTC. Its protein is CAWSVVLSYGYTF.

CDR3 in DNA: TGTGCCAGCAGTTTCGGTTTGACCAGCGAGCAGTACTTC. It yields the protein CASSFGLTSEQYF. The chain carries TRBV27 and TRBJ2-7; D ambiguous. V dropped 3 bases and J dropped 6 bases, with 12 bases sitting between them. CDR3 length: 13 residues. CDR1 and CDR2 (germline): MNHEY, SMNVEV (reference sequence).

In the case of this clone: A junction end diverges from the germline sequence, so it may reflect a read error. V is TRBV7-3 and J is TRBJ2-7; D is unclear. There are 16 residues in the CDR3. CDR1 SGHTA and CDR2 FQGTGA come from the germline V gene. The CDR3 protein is CASSSTGGTLSSEQYF. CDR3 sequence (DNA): TGTGCCAGCAGCTCAACGGGCGGCACCCTTTCCTCCGAGCAGTACTTC.

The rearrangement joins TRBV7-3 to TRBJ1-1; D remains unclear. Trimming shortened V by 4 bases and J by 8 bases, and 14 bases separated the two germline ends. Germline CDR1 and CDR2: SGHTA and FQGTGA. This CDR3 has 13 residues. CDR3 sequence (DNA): TGTGCCAGCAGCTCGACTCTCCTAGGGGAAGCTTTCTTT. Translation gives CASSSTLLGEAFF.

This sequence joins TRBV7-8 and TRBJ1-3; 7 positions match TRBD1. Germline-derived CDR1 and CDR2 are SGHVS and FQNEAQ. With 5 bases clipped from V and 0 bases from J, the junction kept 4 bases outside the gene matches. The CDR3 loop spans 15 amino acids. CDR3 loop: CASSLDRFSGNTIYF. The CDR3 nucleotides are TGTGCCAGCAGCCTGGACAGGTTCTCTGGAAACACCATATATTTT.